This T cell receptor beta chain appears in the sequencing data of a study of blood T cells in healthy people across ages. A second roughly 6 to 12 cycle PCR used barcoded and J-beta primers. Tags on each cDNA molecule came from a template-switch adaptor with 12 random nucleotides. TCRdb re-derived calls from the 5' RACE reads in MiXCR, one entry per CDR3 protein. The sample carries about 680,000 distinct CDR3 sequences, more than 40% recorded once. Germline V gives CDR1 SGHTA, CDR2 FQGNSA. The CDR3 length is 15 residues. V shed 4 bases, J shed 0 bases, and the junction held 6 bases outside the gene matches. This clonotype turned up a few times. Its matching antigen is unknown. Notes on the study in general: Diversity estimated from one million T cells was considered an underestimate.

Isolation per sample recovered at least 6.5 million PBMCs. Sequencing input: blood. The V call is TRBV7-2, the J call TRBJ2-7; 7 bases are shared with TRBD1. This clonotype was sampled from an older woman in good health. In DNA, the CDR3 is TGTGCCAGCAGCTCAACCGGGACAGTCTCCTACGAGCAGTACTTC. Translation gives CASSSTGTVSYEQYF.